This passage covers 22 T cell receptor beta chains from one sample sequenced in a study of T cells after yellow fever vaccination (dated by TCRdb to between 2018 and 2021). Library construction relied on 5' RACE. Sequencing took place on an Illumina NovaSeq 6000. Clones were called with MiXCR by TCRdb after fastp trimmed the public reads at Q25, and only in-frame beta chains were retained. Every distinct CDR3 protein forms one entry, paired with its most common genes and DNA. Across this sample there are around 310,000 distinct CDR3 sequences, with 3.5% to 4.5% seen only once. Of the sample, approximately 24% falls within the top ten clones. This specimen's treatment or condition label, per the study, means: live attenuated yellow fever vaccine strain. Sample: PBMCs, taken 5 days after the yellow fever booster vaccination. The receptors derive from a man between 18 and 35 years old who received the YFV17D yellow fever vaccine.

This clonotype came up a few times. CDR3 in DNA: TGTGCCAGCAGCGTGGACGGGTACTACAATGAGCAGTTCTTC. It is translated as CASSVDGYYNEQFF. The chain uses TRBV5-4 and TRBJ2-1, with D unresolved. This CDR3 has 14 amino acids. Germline-derived CDR1 and CDR2 are SGHNT and YYREEE (reference sequence). Trimming pared 4 bases from V and 3 bases from J, leaving 11 bases between.

The sample holds many counts of this clonotype. The gene calls are TRBV5-1 and TRBJ1-5; TRBD1 matches at 9 bases. V gave up 4 bases and J gave up 6 bases; unmatched junction bases: 8. The CDR3 spans 15 residues. CDR1 and CDR2 (germline): SGHRS, YFSETQ. CDR3 coding DNA: TGCGCCAGCAGCCTAACTACAGGGGGCAGTCAGCCCCAGCATTTT. Translation gives CASSLTTGGSQPQHF.

The chain recombines TRBV5-1 with TRBJ2-2; the D is unclear. V gave up 0 bases and J gave up 4 bases, with 10 bases separating them. From germline, CDR1 is SGHRS and CDR2 YFSETQ. CDR3 length: 15 amino acids. The CDR3 coding sequence is TGCGCCAGCAGCTTGGTAGGGTTCGGCACCGGGGAGCTGTTTTTT. Amino acid sequence: CASSLVGFGTGELFF.

This clonotype was detected only a few times. This chain joins TRBV27 and TRBJ2-7; TRBD2 matches 9 bases. Trimming removed 2 bases from V and 0 bases from J; junction bases left unmatched: 2. The CDR3 spans 15 residues. Looked up from germline, CDR1 is MNHEY and CDR2 is SMNVEV (reference sequence). CDR3 region: CASSLDSGGSYEQYF. In nucleotides, the CDR3 is TGTGCCAGCAGTTTAGATAGCGGGGGCTCCTACGAGCAGTACTTC.

CDR3 coding DNA: TGTGCCATCAGTGAGCCGACTAGCGGAGTGACAAACGAGCAGTACTTC. This encodes CAISEPTSGVTNEQYF. This chain uses TRBV10-3 with TRBJ2-7; TRBD2 aligns across 9 bases. The length of the CDR3 is 16 residues. Trimming at V came to 2 bases and at J to 5 bases, leaving 10 bases not matched to a gene. Germline CDR1 ENHRY, CDR2 SYGVKD.

V and J are TRBV6-2 or TRBV6-3 and TRBJ2-3; D unresolved. Trimming cost V 5 bases and J 7 bases, with 4 bases left between them. Germline V gene data show CDR1 as MNHEY and CDR2 as SVGEGT. The CDR3 contains 10 residues. The CDR3 protein is CASSAYTQYF. The CDR3 DNA reads TGTGCCAGCAGTGCTTATACGCAGTATTTT.

This clonotype came up a few times. V is TRBV29-1 and J is TRBJ1-1; the D gene is possibly TRBD1 (6 bases). Germline-derived CDR1 and CDR2 are SQVTM and ANQGSEA. The ends were cut back, 7 bases at V and 7 bases at J, with 10 bases in the middle. The CDR3 is 10 amino acids. The CDR3 spells CSAKGGEAFF. CDR3 DNA: TGCAGCGCCAAGGGGGGTGAAGCTTTCTTT.

Ten or more counts support this clonotype. The rearrangement uses TRBV12-3 or TRBV12-4 and TRBJ2-3; 9 bases match TRBD1. V shed 5 bases, J shed 4 bases, and the junction held 7 bases outside the gene matches. The CDR3 totals 15 residues. This chain's CDR3 is CASSPGQGGPDTQYF. The DNA of the CDR3 is TGTGCCAGCAGTCCGGGACAGGGAGGCCCAGATACGCAGTATTTT.

In its sample, this clonotype was seen a few times. The CDR3 nucleotides read TGCGCCAGCAGCTGGGACATTGAGGAGACCCAGTACTTC. The encoded protein is CASSWDIEETQYF. This chain connects TRBV5-1 to TRBJ2-5; D may be TRBD1 (6 bases). V lost 3 bases and J lost 5, with 11 bases in between. CDR1 SGHRS and CDR2 YFSETQ come from the germline V gene. The CDR3 is 13 residues long.

This clonotype was seen many times. The J gene is TRBJ2-5, the V gene TRBV11-2; D gene unclear. Looked up from germline, CDR1 is SGHAT and CDR2 is FQNNGV. This CDR3 spans 13 amino acids. V gave up 10 bases and J gave up 4 bases, with 16 bases separating them. This CDR3 is CATGPRWSETQYF. CDR3 in DNA: TGTGCCACCGGGCCCAGGTGGTCAGAGACCCAGTACTTC.

This clonotype showed up many times. The chain recombines TRBV7-9 with TRBJ2-2; 10 positions match TRBD1. The CDR3 spans 16 residues. Trimming at V came to 3 bases and at J to 4 bases, leaving 5 bases not matched to a gene. Germline V gives CDR1 SEHNR, CDR2 FQNEAQ (reference sequence). The CDR3 DNA sequence: TGTGCCAGCAGCTTCCCTTGGGACAGGGGCACCGGGGAGCTGTTTTTT. It translates to CASSFPWDRGTGELFF.

CDR3 amino acids: CASTQSRDRGPETQYF. The CDR3 region has the DNA TGTGCCAGCACCCAATCTAGGGACCGCGGGCCAGAGACCCAGTACTTC. J is TRBJ2-5 and V is TRBV7-4; D might be TRBD1 or TRBD2, each matching 5 bases. V was cut by 7 bases and J by 4 bases, with 22 bases left in between. This CDR3 has 16 residues. The germline CDR1 and CDR2 sequences are SGHVT and SQSDAQ.

This clonotype has more than one count but fewer than ten. This sequence joins TRBV6-5 and TRBJ2-2; no clear D gene. The germline V gene encodes CDR1 MNHEY and CDR2 SVGAGI. The CDR3 loop spans 15 amino acids. V shed 4 bases and J shed 7 bases, with 16 bases lying between them. CDR3 bases: TGTGCCAGCAGTTCCGAGATTTCAGGTGGCGGGGAGCTGTTTTTT. This gives the protein CASSSEISGGGELFF.

V usage is TRBV6-5 and J usage is TRBJ2-1, with TRBD2 as a possible D gene (5 bases). CDR1 and CDR2 from the germline V gene are MNHEY and SVGAGI. The CDR3 is 17 amino acids. Trimming shortened V by 5 bases and J by 5 bases, and 22 bases separated the two germline ends. CDR3 bases: TGTGCCAGCAGTGCCACCGCGGGCTACGTGATGAACAATGAGCAGTTCTTC. Amino acids: CASSATAGYVMNNEQFF.

The J gene is TRBJ1-1, the V gene TRBV7-9, with TRBD1 identical over 9 bases. Germline values: CDR1 SEHNR, CDR2 FQNEAQ (reference sequence). The length of the CDR3 is 16 residues. Losses at the gene ends were 4 bases for V and 1 base for J; bases not matched to a gene: 7. The CDR3 DNA reads TGTGCCAGCAGCTCAACAGGGGGCTCGGGGAACACTGAAGCTTTCTTT. This encodes CASSSTGGSGNTEAFF. The complete variable domain, with remaining parts taken from reference TRBV7-9 and TRBJ1-1, reads DTGVSQNPRHKITKRGQNVTFRCDPISEHNRLYWYRQTLGQGPEFLTYFQNEAQLEKSRLLSDRFSAERPKGSFSTLEIQRTEQGDSAMYLCASSSTGGSGNTEAFFGQGTRLTVV.

V and J are TRBV27 and TRBJ2-1, with a tentative D call TRBD1 (5 bases). V was cut by 2 bases and J by 4 bases, with 12 bases left in between. CDR1 and CDR2 from the germline V gene are MNHEY and SMNVEV (reference sequence). There are 15 residues in the CDR3. CDR3 protein: CASSLRQGEYNEQFF. The CDR3 bases are TGTGCCAGCAGTTTAAGGCAGGGCGAGTACAATGAGCAGTTCTTC.

This clonotype turned up a few times. The chain is built from TRBV18 and TRBJ2-7, with a possible D match to TRBD1 (6 bases). Germline CDR1 and CDR2: KGHSH and LQKENI. V dropped 2 bases and J dropped 2 bases, with 10 bases sitting between them. The CDR3 extends over 14 amino acids. CDR3 protein: CASSPYGTPYEQYV. In nucleotides, the CDR3 is TGTGCCAGCTCACCATACGGGACACCCTACGAGCAGTACGTC.

This clonotype has just a few counts. The chain recombines TRBV10-3 with TRBJ1-2, with D perhaps matching TRBD1 (6 bases). CDR3 length: 14 residues. V was clipped by 4 bases and J by 6 bases, with 15 bases between them. The germline gives CDR1 ENHRY, CDR2 SYGVKD. The CDR3 here is CAISVGQPTNGYTF. The CDR3 coding sequence is TGTGCCATCAGTGTAGGACAGCCTACAAATGGCTACACCTTC.

The chain carries TRBV29-1 and TRBJ1-1; no reliable D call. The germline CDR1 and CDR2 sequences are SQVTM and ANQGSEA. Trimming removed 7 bases at V and 5 bases at J, with 14 bases between. This CDR3 comprises 12 residues. CDR3 amino acids: CSASPRETEAFF. The CDR3 region has the DNA TGCAGCGCCTCTCCGCGAGAGACTGAAGCTTTCTTT.

This clonotype was seen only a few times. The rearrangement uses TRBV10-3 and TRBJ1-1; 9 nucleotides match TRBD1. V shed 9 bases and J 9 bases; nucleotides not matched to a gene: 11. The CDR3 has 13 residues. Per the germline V gene, CDR1 is ENHRY and CDR2 is SYGVKD. The DNA of the CDR3 is TGTGCCATAAGACCGCGACAGGGGGTAAAAGCTTTCTTT. Translation: CAIRPRQGVKAFF.

This clonotype was counted ten times or more. The chain employs TRBV7-9 and TRBJ2-7; 9 nucleotides line up with TRBD1. CDR1 and CDR2 from the germline V gene are SEHNR and FQNEAQ (reference sequence). This CDR3 spans 16 amino acids. Trimming removed 4 bases from V and 1 base from J; junction bases left unmatched: 8. CDR3 DNA sequence: TGTGCCAGCAGCTCACAGACCGGGACAGGGTCCTACGAGCAGTACTTC. It is translated as CASSSQTGTGSYEQYF.

This clonotype has at least ten counts. V and J are TRBV5-1 and TRBJ2-5, with 11 bases that match TRBD2. This CDR3 spans 16 amino acids. With V trimmed by 4 bases and J by 3 bases, 8 bases remained unmatched. Germline CDR1 and CDR2: SGHRS and YFSETQ. The CDR3 region is CASSPNLAGGEETQYF. CDR3 bases: TGCGCCAGCAGCCCTAATCTAGCGGGGGGCGAAGAGACCCAGTACTTC.